This T cell receptor beta chain was obtained from a study of tissue T cells after allogeneic stem cell transplantation. The CDR3 sequence is 13 residues long. The germline V and J ends were trimmed by 4 bases and 5 bases, with 11 bases remaining between them. The V gene's germline CDR1 is MDHEN and CDR2 SYDVKM. Sequenced by immunoSEQ multiplex PCR; TCRdb stores in-frame clones only, minus some. Here the sample spans about 43,000 clones, approximately 92% being singletons. This clone came up a few times. Distinct nucleotide sequences in the sample also encode this CDR3. The chain recombines TRBV28 with TRBJ1-1; the D gene is possibly TRBD1 (6 bases). This specimen consisted of blood, obtained before transplantation. The clonotype comes from a woman aged 35 to 70 who later had graft-versus-host disease after an allogeneic stem cell transplant. The CDR3 DNA sequence: TGTGCCAGCAGTTGGGGGGGCCGGACTGAAGCTTTCTTT. Its protein is CASSWGGRTEAFF.